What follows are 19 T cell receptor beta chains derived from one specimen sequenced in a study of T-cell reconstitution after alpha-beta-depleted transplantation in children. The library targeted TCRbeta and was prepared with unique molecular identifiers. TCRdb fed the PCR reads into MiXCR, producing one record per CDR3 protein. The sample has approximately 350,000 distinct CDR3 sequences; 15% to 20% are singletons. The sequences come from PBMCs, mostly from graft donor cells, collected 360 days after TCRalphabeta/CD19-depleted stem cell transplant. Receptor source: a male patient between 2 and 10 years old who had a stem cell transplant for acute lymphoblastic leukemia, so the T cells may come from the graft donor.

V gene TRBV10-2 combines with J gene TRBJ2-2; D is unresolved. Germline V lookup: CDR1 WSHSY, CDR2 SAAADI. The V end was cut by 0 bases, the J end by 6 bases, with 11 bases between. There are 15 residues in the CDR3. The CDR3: CASSESKGLAGELFF. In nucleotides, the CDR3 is TGCGCCAGCAGTGAGTCGAAGGGCCTCGCCGGGGAGCTGTTTTTT.

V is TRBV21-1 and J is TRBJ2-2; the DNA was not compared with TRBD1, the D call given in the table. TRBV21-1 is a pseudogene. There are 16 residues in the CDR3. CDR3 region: CASSKDGRERTGELFF. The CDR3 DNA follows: TGTGCCAGCAGCAAAGATGGTAGGGAAAGGACCGGGGAGCTGTTTTTT.

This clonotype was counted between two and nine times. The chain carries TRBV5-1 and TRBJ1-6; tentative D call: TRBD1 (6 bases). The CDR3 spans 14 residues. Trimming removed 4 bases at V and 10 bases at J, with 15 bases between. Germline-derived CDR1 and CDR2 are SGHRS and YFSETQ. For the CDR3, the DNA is TGCGCCAGCAGCCCCAGGGGAAGAGGGTCACCCCTCCACTTT. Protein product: CASSPRGRGSPLHF.

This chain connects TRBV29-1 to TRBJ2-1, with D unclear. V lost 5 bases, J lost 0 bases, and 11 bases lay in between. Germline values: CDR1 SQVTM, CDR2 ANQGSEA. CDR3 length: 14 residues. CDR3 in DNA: TGCAGCGTTTCTTACGCGAGCTCCTACAATGAGCAGTTCTTC. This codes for CSVSYASSYNEQFF.

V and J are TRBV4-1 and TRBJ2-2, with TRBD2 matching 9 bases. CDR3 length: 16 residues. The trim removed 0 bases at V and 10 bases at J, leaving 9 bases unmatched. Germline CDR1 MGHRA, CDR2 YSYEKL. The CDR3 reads CASSQDRAGGREELFF. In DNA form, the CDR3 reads TGCGCCAGCAGCCAAGATCGGGCGGGAGGGCGTGAGGAGCTGTTTTTT.

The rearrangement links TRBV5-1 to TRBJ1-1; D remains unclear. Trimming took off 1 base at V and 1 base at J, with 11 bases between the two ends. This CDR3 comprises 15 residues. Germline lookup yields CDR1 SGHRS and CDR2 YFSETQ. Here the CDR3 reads CASSLSPGPNTEAFF. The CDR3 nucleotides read TGCGCCAGCAGCTTGAGCCCCGGTCCGAACACTGAAGCTTTCTTT.

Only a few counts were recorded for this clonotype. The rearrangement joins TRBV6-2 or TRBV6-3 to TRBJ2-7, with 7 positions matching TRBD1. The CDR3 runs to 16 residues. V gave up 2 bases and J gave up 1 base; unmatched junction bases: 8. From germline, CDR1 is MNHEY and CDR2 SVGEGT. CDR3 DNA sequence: TGTGCCAGCAGTTACGGAACAGGGGTTACTTCCTACGAGCAGTACTTC. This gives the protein CASSYGTGVTSYEQYF.

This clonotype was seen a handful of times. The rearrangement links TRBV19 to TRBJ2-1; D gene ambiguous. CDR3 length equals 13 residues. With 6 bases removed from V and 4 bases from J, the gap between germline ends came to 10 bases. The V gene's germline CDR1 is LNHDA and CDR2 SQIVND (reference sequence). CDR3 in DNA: TGTGCCAGTAGGGGCGGCACGTACAATGAGCAGTTCTTC. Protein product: CASRGGTYNEQFF.

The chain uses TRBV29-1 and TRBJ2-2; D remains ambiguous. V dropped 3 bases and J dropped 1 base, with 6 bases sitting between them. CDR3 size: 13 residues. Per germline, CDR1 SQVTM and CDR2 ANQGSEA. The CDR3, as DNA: TGCAGCGTTGAGGGTGAGAACACCGGGGAGCTGTTTTTT. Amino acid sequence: CSVEGENTGELFF.

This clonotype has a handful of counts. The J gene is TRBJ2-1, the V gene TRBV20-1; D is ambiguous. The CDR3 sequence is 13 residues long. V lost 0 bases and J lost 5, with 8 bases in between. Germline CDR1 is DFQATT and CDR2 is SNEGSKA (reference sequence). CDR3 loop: CSARDGVDNEQFF. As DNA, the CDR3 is TGCAGTGCTAGAGATGGAGTAGACAATGAGCAGTTCTTC.

The CDR3 is CASSSRGQGGYEQYF. DNA for the CDR3: TGCGCCAGCAGCTCCCGGGGGCAGGGGGGCTACGAGCAGTACTTC. V and J are TRBV4-3 and TRBJ2-7, with D possibly matching TRBD1 (7 bases). The CDR3 extends over 15 amino acids. Trimming left V 5 bases short and J 3 bases short, with 17 bases between. Per germline, CDR1 LGHNA and CDR2 YSLEER.

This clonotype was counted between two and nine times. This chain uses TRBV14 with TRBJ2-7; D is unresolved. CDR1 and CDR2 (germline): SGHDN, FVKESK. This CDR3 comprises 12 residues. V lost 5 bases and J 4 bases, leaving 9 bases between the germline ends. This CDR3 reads CASSVTLYEQYF. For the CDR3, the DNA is TGTGCCAGCAGCGTCACCTTATACGAGCAGTACTTC.

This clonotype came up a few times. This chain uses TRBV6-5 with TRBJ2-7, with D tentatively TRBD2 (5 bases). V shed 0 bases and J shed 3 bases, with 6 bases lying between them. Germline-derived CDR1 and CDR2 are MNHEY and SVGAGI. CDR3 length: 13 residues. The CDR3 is CASSYSEGYEQYF. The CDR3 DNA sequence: TGTGCCAGCAGTTACTCAGAGGGCTACGAGCAGTACTTC.

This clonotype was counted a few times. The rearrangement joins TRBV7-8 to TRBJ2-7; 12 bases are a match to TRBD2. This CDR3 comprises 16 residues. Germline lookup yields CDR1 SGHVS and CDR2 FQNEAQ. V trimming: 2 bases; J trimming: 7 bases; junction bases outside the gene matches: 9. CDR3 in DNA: TGTGCCAGCAGCTTATGGGCTAGCGGGGGGGTGGGAGAGCAGTACTTC. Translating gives CASSLWASGGVGEQYF.

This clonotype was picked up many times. CDR3 nucleotide sequence: TGCAGTGCGCGACCCAGAGGAAGCAATCAGCCCCAGCATTTT. This translates into CSARPRGSNQPQHF. This sequence joins TRBV20-1 and TRBJ1-5; the D is unclear. Per germline, CDR1 DFQATT and CDR2 SNEGSKA (reference sequence). Trimming removed 6 bases at V and 1 base at J, with 13 bases between. The CDR3 spans 14 residues.

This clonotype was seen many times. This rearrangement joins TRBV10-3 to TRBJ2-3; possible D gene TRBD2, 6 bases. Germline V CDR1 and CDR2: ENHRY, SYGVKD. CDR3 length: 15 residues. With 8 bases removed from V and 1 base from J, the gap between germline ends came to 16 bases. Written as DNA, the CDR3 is TGTGCCATCGGCTTTGGTGGAGGGGGCACAGATACGCAGTATTTT. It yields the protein CAIGFGGGGTDTQYF.

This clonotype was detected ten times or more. The CDR3 sequence is CASSHSGDDTQYF. CDR3 nucleotide sequence: TGTGCCAGCAGCCATAGCGGGGACGATACGCAGTATTTT. The chain couples TRBV7-2 to TRBJ2-3; 8 nucleotides agree with TRBD2. With 5 bases clipped from V and 6 bases from J, the junction kept 4 bases outside the gene matches. The germline V gene encodes CDR1 SGHTA and CDR2 FQGNSA. CDR3 size: 13 residues.

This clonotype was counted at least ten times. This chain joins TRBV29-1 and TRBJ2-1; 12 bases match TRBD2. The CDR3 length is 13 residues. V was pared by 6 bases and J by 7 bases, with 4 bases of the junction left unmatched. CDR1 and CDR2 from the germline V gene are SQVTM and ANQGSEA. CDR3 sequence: CSVGLAGKNEQFF. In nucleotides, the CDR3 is TGCAGCGTAGGACTAGCGGGAAAAAATGAGCAGTTCTTC.

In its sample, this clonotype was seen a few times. CDR3 loop: CASTWRDTTNEKLFF. CDR3 DNA: TGTGCCAGCACCTGGAGGGATACGACTAATGAAAAACTGTTTTTT. V gene TRBV7-9 combines with J gene TRBJ1-4; D is uncertain. Germline V gene sequence: CDR1 SEHNR, CDR2 FQNEAQ (reference sequence). This CDR3 is 15 amino acids long. Trimming left V 7 bases short and J 2 bases short, with 14 bases between.